Listed here is a single TCR beta chain. Original processing methods: By means of reference gene primer amplification, nucleated cell counts were estimated. TCRdb's copy holds only in-frame clones and misses some; the assay was immunoSEQ multiplex PCR. V and J calls plus clone size are reproduced from that table; the DNA served to infer D and trimming. The sample lists just over 350,000 clones, approximately 86% occurring once. The data are from a study of blood T cell repertoires in COVID-19. The germline gives CDR1 MNHEY, CDR2 SMNVEV (reference sequence). This CDR3 has 15 residues. The ends were cut back, 7 bases at V and 3 bases at J, with 19 bases in the middle.

The sequence derives from a woman in her sixties or seventies with COVID-19, enrolled during active disease. This chain uses TRBV27 with TRBJ2-7; TRBD2 might be the D (6 bases). The sample comprised peripheral blood. CDR3 loop: CASTTGGSGHYEQYF. CDR3 coding DNA: TGTGCCAGCACTACCGGGGGTTCAGGACACTACGAGCAGTACTTC.